Each of the 12 T cell receptor beta chains below was sequenced from the same sample in a study of blood T cell repertoires in COVID-19. Assay: immunoSEQ multiplex PCR; the TCRdb copy retains only in-frame clones and omits some. The sample holds around 300,000 clones, 65% to 90% seen once. Sequences were obtained from peripheral blood. These TCRs come from a woman in her 70s with COVID-19, enrolled during active disease.

This clone was recorded a few times. The chain uses TRBV9 and TRBJ2-1; 11 nucleotides agree with TRBD2. This CDR3 region has 15 residues. The V segment lost 0 bases and the J segment 9 bases; nucleotides outside the gene matches: 5. Germline lookup yields CDR1 SGDLS and CDR2 YYNGEE. Here the CDR3 reads CASSVADSGGAEQFF. The DNA for the CDR3 is TGTGCCAGCAGCGTAGCGGATAGCGGGGGGGCTGAGCAGTTCTTC.

This chain links TRBV2 with TRBJ1-2, with no clear D. The CDR3 sequence is 13 residues long. The V gene's germline CDR1 is SNHLY and CDR2 FYNNEI. V was cut by 11 bases and J by 3 bases, with 16 bases left in between. CDR3 in amino acids: CADTAVEDYGYTF. DNA for the CDR3: TGTGCCGATACGGCGGTAGAGGACTATGGCTACACCTTC.

This clone occurred a few times. The gene calls are TRBV15 and TRBJ1-4; 10 nucleotides line up with TRBD1. Unmatched junction bases numbered 7, after V lost 3 bases and J lost 6 bases. Germline V gene data show CDR1 as LNHNV and CDR2 as YYDKDF (reference sequence). The CDR3 is 16 residues long. CDR3 amino acids: CATSRSTGTGDEKLFF. Written as DNA, the CDR3 is TGTGCCACCAGCAGGTCCACCGGGACAGGGGATGAAAAACTGTTTTTT.

This clone was seen once. V usage is TRBV5-1 and J usage is TRBJ1-2; D not resolved. The CDR3 extends over 13 amino acids. Trimming cost V 0 bases and J 6 bases, with 9 bases left between them. Germline values: CDR1 SGHRS, CDR2 YFSETQ. The CDR3 coding sequence is TGCGCCAGCAGCTTGGAGGGCGGGAATGGCTACACCTTC. It is translated as CASSLEGGNGYTF.

This clone was counted between two and nine times. V is TRBV19 and J is TRBJ1-2, with 9 positions matching TRBD1. This CDR3 is built from 12 residues. Germline V gene lookup returns CDR1 LNHDA and CDR2 SQIVND (reference sequence). V lost 6 bases, J lost 4 bases, and 0 bases stayed unmatched. CDR3 loop: CASRTGGYGYTF. CDR3 DNA sequence: TGTGCCAGTAGGACAGGGGGCTATGGCTACACCTTC.

The rearrangement links TRBV5-6 to TRBJ1-2, with D possibly being TRBD1 (6 bases). The germline V gene has CDR1 SGHDT and CDR2 YYEEEE. The CDR3 consists of 14 residues. Trimming removed 4 bases from V and 1 base from J, with 11 bases in between. The CDR3 DNA sequence: TGTGCCAGCAGCACGGACAGCGATAACTATGGCTACACCTTC. The encoded protein is CASSTDSDNYGYTF.

The chain combines TRBV24-1 with TRBJ2-5; tentatively, D is TRBD2 (5 bases). The ends were cut back, 2 bases at V and 7 bases at J, with 16 bases in the middle. Germline assignment: CDR1 KGHDR and CDR2 SFDVKD. This CDR3 comprises 15 residues. The CDR3 nucleotides are TGTGCCACCAGTGATTCCAGGCGCACCGGAGGGACCCAGTACTTC. It specifies CATSDSRRTGGTQYF.

J is TRBJ2-7 and V is TRBV14; D is unclear. Germline loops: CDR1 SGHDN, CDR2 FVKESK. This CDR3 is 15 amino acids long. Trimming left V 2 bases short and J 2 bases short, with 13 bases between. The CDR3 sequence: CASSQSWALPYEQYF. The CDR3 nucleotides are TGTGCCAGCAGCCAATCATGGGCACTTCCCTACGAGCAGTACTTC. Supplemented by reference TRBV14 and TRBJ2-7, the full variable domain reads EAGVTQFPSHSVIEKGQTVTLRCDPISGHDNLYWYRRVMGKEIKFLLHFVKESKQDESGMPNNRFLAERTGGTYSTLKVQPAELEDSGVYFCASSQSWALPYEQYFGPGTRLTVT.

V usage is TRBV11-2 and J usage is TRBJ2-7; 7 positions match TRBD2. The CDR3 consists of 17 residues. From germline, CDR1 is SGHAT and CDR2 FQNNGV. After removal of 2 bases from V and 7 bases from J, the junction contained 17 bases not matched to a gene. CDR3 sequence reads: CASSLRATAGKSGEQYF. Written as DNA, the CDR3 is TGTGCCAGCAGCTTAAGGGCGACAGCGGGGAAGTCTGGGGAGCAGTACTTC.

The chain carries TRBV10-1 and TRBJ2-7; 8 bases match TRBD1. V lost 6 bases, J lost 3 bases, and 4 bases stayed unmatched. The CDR3 runs to 13 residues. Per the germline V gene, CDR1 is WNHNN and CDR2 is SYGVQD (reference sequence). The CDR3 DNA follows: TGCGCCAGCAGCAGGGGGCTGGACTACGAGCAGTACTTC. It specifies CASSRGLDYEQYF.

The J gene is TRBJ1-2, the V gene TRBV4-3; D is unresolved. Per the germline V gene, CDR1 is LGHNA and CDR2 is YSLEER. The CDR3 is made up of 16 amino acids. The V end was cut by 2 bases, the J end by 4 bases, with 17 bases between. The CDR3 nucleotides read TGCGCCAGCAGCCAAAAGTTGTGGAATGAGGTCTATGGCTACACCTTC. Translating it yields CASSQKLWNEVYGYTF.

The V call is TRBV7-2, the J call TRBJ1-2, with TRBD1 as a possible D gene (6 bases). CDR3 length equals 14 residues. Germline-derived CDR1 and CDR2 are SGHTA and FQGNSA. V was trimmed by 5 bases and J by 2 bases, leaving 12 bases between them. The CDR3 spells CASSGRGGNYGYTF. The CDR3 region has the DNA TGTGCCAGCAGCGGAAGAGGGGGAAACTATGGCTACACCTTC.